The 8 T cell receptor beta chains below all came from one sample that was sequenced in a study of identical twins. TCRdb re-called the 5' RACE reads through MiXCR, storing one row per CDR3 protein. The sample consists of 450,000 to 600,000 distinct CDR3 sequences, 20% to 25% of them appearing once. This sample was also put to use in a study of yellow fever vaccine responses in identical twins.

Specimen: CD4+ T cells sorted from blood. The receptors were sampled from a woman aged 18-35 years in good health.

This chain connects TRBV11-2 to TRBJ2-5; 8 positions agree with TRBD1. With 5 bases clipped from V and 5 bases from J, the junction kept 16 bases outside the gene matches. CDR1 is SGHAT, CDR2 FQNNGV, per germline. This CDR3 has 17 residues. The CDR3 is CASSRLRDRRTTETQYF. The CDR3 DNA sequence: TGTGCCAGCAGCCGGCTCCGGGACAGGAGAACCACGGAGACCCAGTACTTC. The full variable domain, its missing parts supplied by reference TRBV11-2 and TRBJ2-5, is EAGVAQSPRYKIIEKRQSVAFWCNPISGHATLYWYQQILGQGPKLLIQFQNNGVVDDSQLPKDRFSAERLKGVDSTLKIQPAKLEDSAVYLCASSRLRDRRTTETQYFGPGTRLLVL.

The chain joins TRBV5-5 to TRBJ2-1; 8 bases are a match to TRBD2. Germline CDR1 is SGHKS and CDR2 is YYEKEE (reference sequence). Unmatched junction bases numbered 3, after V lost 4 bases and J lost 6 bases. The CDR3 has 13 residues. CDR3 loop: CASSTGTSNEQFF. In DNA form, the CDR3 reads TGTGCCAGCAGCACCGGGACTAGCAATGAGCAGTTCTTC.

The V call is TRBV27, the J call TRBJ1-5; TRBD1 is a possible D gene (5 bases). The V end lost 7 bases, the J end lost 6 bases, and 19 bases lay between the germline ends. The CDR3 totals 15 residues. From germline, CDR1 is MNHEY and CDR2 SMNVEV (reference sequence). The CDR3 is CASNLGGIRVQPQHF. The CDR3 bases are TGTGCCAGCAACCTGGGGGGGATCAGGGTTCAGCCCCAGCATTTT.

The chain recombines TRBV4-2 with TRBJ2-7; possibly TRBD2 for D (5 bases). Trimming removed 1 base at V and 0 bases at J, with 16 bases between. Germline assignment: CDR1 LGHNA and CDR2 YNFKEQ. The CDR3 spans 17 residues. The CDR3: CASSQGFEGSHSYEQYF. CDR3 sequence (DNA): TGTGCCAGCAGCCAAGGGTTCGAGGGTTCTCACTCCTACGAGCAGTACTTC.

The chain employs TRBV5-1 and TRBJ1-3; D perhaps matches TRBD1 (5 bases). CDR1 is SGHRS, CDR2 YFSETQ, per germline. Trimming left V 3 bases short and J 0 bases short, with 10 bases between. The CDR3 runs to 15 residues. The CDR3, as DNA: TGCGCCAGCAGCTCGAACGGGGCCTCTGGAAACACCATATATTTT. This gives the protein CASSSNGASGNTIYF.

This chain joins TRBV12-3 or TRBV12-4 and TRBJ2-1; TRBD2 agrees at 8 bases. Trimming removed 3 bases from V and 10 bases from J; junction bases left unmatched: 11. The CDR3 loop spans 15 amino acids. The CDR3 here is CASSLVTGGASEQFF. The CDR3 region has the DNA TGTGCCAGCAGTTTGGTGACCGGGGGGGCCTCCGAGCAGTTCTTC.

This clonotype was seen a handful of times. The chain carries TRBV24-1 and TRBJ1-5; the D gene is possibly TRBD1 (6 bases). Trimming stripped 4 bases from V and 0 bases from J, with 12 bases between. Germline V CDR1 and CDR2: KGHDR, SFDVKD. This CDR3 region has 16 residues. CDR3 sequence: CATSDRDTNSNQPQHF. The CDR3 DNA is TGTGCCACCAGTGACCGGGACACAAATAGCAATCAGCCCCAGCATTTT.

There are a few counts of this clonotype. CDR3 in DNA: TGCGCCAGCAGCCAAGATCCTGAGTTCGGGGAGCTGTTTTTT. Protein: CASSQDPEFGELFF. This sequence joins TRBV4-1 and TRBJ2-2; D ambiguous. Germline V lookup: CDR1 MGHRA, CDR2 YSYEKL. V lost 0 bases and J lost 7, with 9 bases in between. This CDR3 has 14 amino acids.